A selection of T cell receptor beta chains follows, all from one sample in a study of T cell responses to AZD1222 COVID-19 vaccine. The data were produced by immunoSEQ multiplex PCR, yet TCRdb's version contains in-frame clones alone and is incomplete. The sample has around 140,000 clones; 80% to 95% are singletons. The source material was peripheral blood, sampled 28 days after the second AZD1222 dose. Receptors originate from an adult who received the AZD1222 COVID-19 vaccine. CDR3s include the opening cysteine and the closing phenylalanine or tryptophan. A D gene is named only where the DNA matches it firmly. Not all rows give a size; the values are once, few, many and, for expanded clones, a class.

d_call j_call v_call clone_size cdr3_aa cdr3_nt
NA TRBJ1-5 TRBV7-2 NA CASSWGSNQPQHF TGTGCCAGCAGCTGGGGTAGCAATCAGCCCCAGCATTTT
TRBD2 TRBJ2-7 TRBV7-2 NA CASSLQGLAPTYEQYF TGTGCCAGCAGCTTACAGGGACTAGCGCCAACCTACGAGCAGTACTTC
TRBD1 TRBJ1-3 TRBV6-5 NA CASSTDRGTGNTIYF TGTGCCAGCAGTACTGACAGGGGGACCGGAAACACCATATATTTT
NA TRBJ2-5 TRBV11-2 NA CASSLYRAQETQYF TGTGCCAGCAGCTTATACCGGGCCCAAGAGACCCAGTACTTC
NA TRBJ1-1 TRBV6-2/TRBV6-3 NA CASSYWGQTEAFF TGTGCCAGCAGTTACTGGGGGCAGACTGAAGCTTTCTTT
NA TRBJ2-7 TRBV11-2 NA CASSTGNGAGSYEQYF TGTGCCAGCAGCACCGGTAACGGGGCAGGGTCCTACGAGCAGTACTTC
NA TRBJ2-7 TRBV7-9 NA CASSPWTDSYEQYF TGTGCCAGCAGCCCCTGGACAGACTCCTACGAGCAGTACTTC
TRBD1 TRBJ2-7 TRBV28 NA CASSLDAGTAYEQYF TGTGCCAGCAGTTTAGATGCCGGGACAGCCTACGAGCAGTACTTC
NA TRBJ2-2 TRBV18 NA CASSPPPGQFTGELFF TGTGCCAGCTCACCACCGCCGGGGCAGTTCACCGGGGAGCTGTTTTTT
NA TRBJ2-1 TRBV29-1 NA CSVESPSRNEQFF TGCAGCGTTGAATCCCCGTCCCGGAATGAGCAGTTCTTC
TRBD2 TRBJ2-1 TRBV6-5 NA CASSQGTSYNEQFF TGTGCCAGCAGTCAGGGGACTAGCTACAATGAGCAGTTCTTC
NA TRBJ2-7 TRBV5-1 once CASSLGDLGGEQYF TGCGCCAGCAGCTTGGGGGACCTGGGAGGCGAGCAGTACTTC
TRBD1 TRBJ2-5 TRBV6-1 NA CASSENTGGKETQYF TGTGCCAGCAGTGAAAATACAGGGGGCAAAGAGACCCAGTACTTC
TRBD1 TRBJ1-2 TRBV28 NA CASRTGTGYGYTF TGTGCCAGCAGGACCGGGACAGGCTATGGCTACACCTTC
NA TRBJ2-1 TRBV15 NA CATSRTTRIEQFF TGTGCCACCAGCAGAACCACTCGGATTGAGCAGTTCTTC
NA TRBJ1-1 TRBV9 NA CASSLTGTNEAFF TGTGCCAGCAGCCTAACCGGGACAAACGAAGCTTTCTTT
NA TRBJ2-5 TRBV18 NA CASSPAGDAQETQYF TGTGCCAGCTCACCTGCCGGGGACGCACAAGAGACCCAGTACTTC
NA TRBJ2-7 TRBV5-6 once CASSLEANEQYF TGTGCCAGCAGCTTGGAGGCAAACGAGCAGTACTTC
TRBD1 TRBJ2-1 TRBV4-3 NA CASSQHKGANNEQFF TGCGCCAGCAGCCAGCATAAGGGGGCCAACAATGAGCAGTTCTTC
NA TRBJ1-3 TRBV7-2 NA CASSLGGGGNTIYF TGTGCCAGCAGCTTAGGGGGAGGTGGAAACACCATATATTTT
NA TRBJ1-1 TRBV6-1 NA CASSDSWRLNTEAFF TGTGCCAGCAGTGATTCGTGGCGGTTGAACACTGAAGCTTTCTTT
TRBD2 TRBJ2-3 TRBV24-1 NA CAIVPPGTSGRTYPDTQYF TGTGCCATCGTTCCTCCCGGGACTAGCGGGAGAACCTATCCAGATACGCAGTATTTT
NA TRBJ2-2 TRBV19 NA CASSIALAGELFF TGTGCCAGTAGTATAGCCTTAGCCGGGGAGCTGTTTTTT
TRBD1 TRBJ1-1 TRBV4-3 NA CASSQNPQGGNTEAFF TGCGCCAGCAGCCAGAACCCACAGGGGGGCAACACTGAAGCTTTCTTT
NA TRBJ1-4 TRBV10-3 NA CAISDPKGTGEKLFF TGTGCCATCAGTGACCCGAAGGGGACGGGGGAAAAACTGTTTTTT
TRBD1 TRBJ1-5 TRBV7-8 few CGTAAGGKQPQHF TGTGGCACGGCGGCAGGGGGCAAACAGCCCCAGCATTTT
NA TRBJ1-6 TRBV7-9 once CASSTLGAPLHF TGTGCCAGCAGCACCCTGGGGGCACCCCTCCACTTT
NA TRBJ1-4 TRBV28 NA CASRGQREKLFF TGTGCCAGCAGAGGACAGCGCGAAAAACTGTTTTTT
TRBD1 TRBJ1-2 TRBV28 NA CASSTPGQGNYGYTF TGTGCCAGCAGTACTCCGGGACAGGGAAACTATGGCTACACCTTC
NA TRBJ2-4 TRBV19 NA CARNGPEGLAKNIQYF TGTGCCCGAAACGGTCCGGAGGGTTTAGCCAAAAACATTCAGTACTTC
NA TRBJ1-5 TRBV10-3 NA CAISEFYGTPDNQPQHF TGTGCCATCAGTGAGTTTTACGGGACCCCAGACAATCAGCCCCAGCATTTT
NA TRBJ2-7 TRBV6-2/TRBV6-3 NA CASSQARTYEQYF TGTGCCAGCAGCCAAGCCAGGACCTACGAGCAGTACTTC
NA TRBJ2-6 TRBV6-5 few CASRRGGAGANVLTF TGTGCCAGCAGGAGAGGGGGAGCTGGGGCCAACGTCCTGACTTTC
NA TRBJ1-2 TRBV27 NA CATSKYGSNYGYTF TGTGCCACCTCAAAGTACGGCTCTAACTATGGCTACACCTTC
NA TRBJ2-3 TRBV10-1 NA CASGGRSTDTQYF TGCGCCAGCGGGGGACGGAGCACAGATACGCAGTATTTT
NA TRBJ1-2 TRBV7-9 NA CATLQGASNYGYTF TGTGCCACCCTTCAAGGGGCCTCTAACTATGGCTACACCTTC
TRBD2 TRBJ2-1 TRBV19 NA CASSTGGLAGAEQFF TGTGCCAGTAGTACAGGGGGACTAGCGGGAGCGGAGCAGTTCTTC